The 2 T cell receptor beta chains below were found in one sample sequenced in a study of persistence of HIV-infected CD4 T cells. These receptors have no identified antigens. Lysates of CMV-infected fibroblasts at about 10 ug/mL stimulated these cells. CD40L-negative CD69-negative CD45RO-high memory CD4+ T cells were sorted as populations depleted of antigen-responding cells. This was the immunoSEQ version 4 assay in survey mode. Using immunoSEQ multiplex PCR, the repertoire was profiled, and TCRdb retains in-frame clones only, with some absent. The sample lists 35,000 to 45,000 clones, around 80% occurring once. The sample in question was CD4+ T cells sorted from PBMCs after roughly 20-hour stimulation, obtained from a patient who received antiretroviral therapy. The receptors stem from an adult man with HIV who was CMV-seropositive.

This chain uses TRBV18 with TRBJ1-1; tentatively, D is TRBD1 (5 bases). This CDR3 contains 13 residues. Germline V CDR1 and CDR2: KGHSH, LQKENI. Trimming took 6 bases from V and 1 from J, leaving 9 bases between them. This chain's CDR3 is CASSTGANTEAFF. The DNA of the CDR3 is TGTGCCAGCTCGACCGGGGCGAACACTGAAGCTTTCTTT. Full variable domain (rest looked up from reference TRBV18 and TRBJ1-1): NAGVMQNPRHLVRRRGQEARLRCSPMKGHSHVYWYRQLPEEGLKFMVYLQKENIIDESGMPKERFSAEFPKEGPSILRIQQVVRGDSAAYFCASSTGANTEAFFGQGTRLTVV.

The chain recombines TRBV6-5 with TRBJ1-1, with TRBD1 as a possible D gene (5 bases). The V end was cut by 7 bases, the J end by 1 base, with 13 bases between. The germline gives CDR1 MNHEY, CDR2 SVGAGI. The CDR3 spans 14 residues. The CDR3 sequence: CASKGVFKNTEAFF. The CDR3 DNA follows: TGTGCCAGCAAAGGGGTGTTCAAGAACACTGAAGCTTTCTTT.